Listed below are T cell receptor beta chains from one sample, sequenced in a study of shared clonotypes between healthy human individuals. TCRdb's table, derived via immunoSEQ multiplex PCR, lists solely in-frame clones and lacks some. The data hold around 2.5 million clones, with roughly 93% observed a single time. Sequenced: naive CD4+ T cells from PBMCs. The receptors stem from a man aged 18 to 30 in good health. Some clones in this sample may be carry-over from other donors' samples. CDR3s include the opening cysteine and the closing phenylalanine or tryptophan. D genes are given only for firm matches. Only part of the rows carry a size: once, few, many, or a class if the clone is expanded.

V gene: TRBV5-1; CDR3 length: 18; J gene: TRBJ2-2; clone size: NA; D gene: TRBD2; CDR3 DNA: TGCGCCAGCAGCAGAGGGACTAGCGGGAGGGCCCGGACCGGGGAGCTGTTTTTT; CDR3 protein: CASSRGTSGRARTGELFF
V gene: TRBV27; CDR3 length: 15; J gene: TRBJ2-1; clone size: NA; D gene: TRBD2; CDR3 DNA: TGTGCCAGCAGCCGGCTAGCGGGATCCTACAATGAGCAGTTCTTC; CDR3 protein: CASSRLAGSYNEQFF
V gene: TRBV11-3; CDR3 length: 16; J gene: TRBJ2-2; clone size: NA; D gene: TRBD1; CDR3 DNA: TGTGCCAGCAGCTCCGACAGGGGCCGGGGCACCGGGGAGCTGTTTTTT; CDR3 protein: CASSSDRGRGTGELFF
V gene: TRBV6-6; CDR3 length: 13; J gene: TRBJ1-1; clone size: NA; D gene: NA; CDR3 DNA: TGTGCCAGCAGCCTAGAGCTGAACACTGAAGCTTTCTTT; CDR3 protein: CASSLELNTEAFF
V gene: TRBV2; CDR3 length: 14; J gene: TRBJ2-1; clone size: NA; D gene: NA; CDR3 DNA: TGTGCCAGCAGTGAATGGCTAGCTTTAAATGAGCAGTTCTTC; CDR3 protein: CASSEWLALNEQFF
V gene: TRBV7-9; CDR3 length: 15; J gene: TRBJ2-1; clone size: NA; D gene: TRBD2; CDR3 DNA: TGTGCCAGCAGCTTAGTTGGGACTAGCGTCGATGAGCAGTTCTTC; CDR3 protein: CASSLVGTSVDEQFF
V gene: TRBV4-1; CDR3 length: 16; J gene: TRBJ2-7; clone size: NA; D gene: NA; CDR3 DNA: TGCGCCAGCAGCCTACGCGCGGCGGAGGCCGCCTACGAGCAGTACTTC; CDR3 protein: CASSLRAAEAAYEQYF
V gene: TRBV2; CDR3 length: 12; J gene: TRBJ2-5; clone size: NA; D gene: NA; CDR3 DNA: TGTGCCAGCACTCTAATACAAGAGACCCAGTACTTC; CDR3 protein: CASTLIQETQYF
V gene: TRBV25-1; CDR3 length: 16; J gene: TRBJ2-2; clone size: NA; D gene: TRBD1; CDR3 DNA: TGTGCCAGCACCGAGACGGGACAGGGTAACACCGGGGAGCTGTTTTTT; CDR3 protein: CASTETGQGNTGELFF
V gene: TRBV6-1; CDR3 length: 19; J gene: TRBJ2-1; clone size: NA; D gene: TRBD2; CDR3 DNA: TGTGCCAGCAGTGATCTGATCCGGCGGGAGGGCCTTTCCCGTAATGAGCAGTTCTTC; CDR3 protein: CASSDLIRREGLSRNEQFF
V gene: TRBV11-2; CDR3 length: 17; J gene: TRBJ2-2; clone size: NA; D gene: TRBD2; CDR3 DNA: TGTGCCAGCAGCTTAGATCTGGGACTAGCAAGCACCGGGGAGCTGTTTTTT; CDR3 protein: CASSLDLGLASTGELFF
V gene: TRBV28; CDR3 length: 11; J gene: TRBJ2-7; clone size: NA; D gene: NA; CDR3 DNA: TGTGCCAGCAGCTACCGCCTAGAGCAGTACTTC; CDR3 protein: CASSYRLEQYF
V gene: TRBV14; CDR3 length: 14; J gene: TRBJ2-7; clone size: NA; D gene: TRBD2; CDR3 DNA: TGTGCCAGCACCACCAGCGGGAGACGCCGCGAGCAGTACTTC; CDR3 protein: CASTTSGRRREQYF
V gene: TRBV5-1; CDR3 length: 15; J gene: TRBJ2-3; clone size: NA; D gene: NA; CDR3 DNA: TGCGCCAGCAGCGCAGCCGGGGATAGCACAGATACGCAGTATTTT; CDR3 protein: CASSAAGDSTDTQYF
V gene: TRBV14; CDR3 length: 17; J gene: TRBJ1-5; clone size: NA; D gene: NA; CDR3 DNA: TGTGCCAGCAGCCAAGAACAGCGGAATTACAGCAATCAGCCCCAGCATTTT; CDR3 protein: CASSQEQRNYSNQPQHF
V gene: TRBV19; CDR3 length: 13; J gene: TRBJ1-2; clone size: NA; D gene: NA; CDR3 DNA: TGTGCCAGTAGTATACAGGGATTCCATGGCTACACCTTC; CDR3 protein: CASSIQGFHGYTF
V gene: TRBV6-5; CDR3 length: 14; J gene: TRBJ2-1; clone size: NA; D gene: TRBD2; CDR3 DNA: TGTGCCAGCAGTTACTCGACGGGGGGAAATGAGCAGTTCTTC; CDR3 protein: CASSYSTGGNEQFF
V gene: TRBV6-4; CDR3 length: 15; J gene: TRBJ2-1; clone size: NA; D gene: NA; CDR3 DNA: TGTGCCAGCAGCGCCGGCACTCACACCTACAATGAGCAGTTCTTC; CDR3 protein: CASSAGTHTYNEQFF
V gene: TRBV10-3; CDR3 length: 14; J gene: TRBJ2-1; clone size: NA; D gene: TRBD2; CDR3 DNA: TGTGCCATCAGTGGCGGGAGAAACTACAATGAGCAGTTCTTC; CDR3 protein: CAISGGRNYNEQFF
V gene: TRBV4-1; CDR3 length: 15; J gene: TRBJ2-1; clone size: NA; D gene: NA; CDR3 DNA: TGCGCCAGCAGCCTCTTCCCGTGGCAGGATAATGAGCAGTTCTTC; CDR3 protein: CASSLFPWQDNEQFF
V gene: TRBV2; CDR3 length: 13; J gene: TRBJ2-7; clone size: NA; D gene: NA; CDR3 DNA: TGTGCCAGCATTGGCGACCTCCACGGTGAGCAGTACTTC; CDR3 protein: CASIGDLHGEQYF
V gene: TRBV28; CDR3 length: 13; J gene: TRBJ2-5; clone size: NA; D gene: TRBD2; CDR3 DNA: TGTGCCAGTACCGGGGGGTGGAAAGAGACCCAGTACTTC; CDR3 protein: CASTGGWKETQYF
V gene: TRBV11-3; CDR3 length: 15; J gene: TRBJ2-1; clone size: NA; D gene: NA; CDR3 DNA: TGTGCCAGCAGCCCCACCGGGACCTCCTACAATGAGCAGTTCTTC; CDR3 protein: CASSPTGTSYNEQFF
V gene: TRBV5-1; CDR3 length: 15; J gene: TRBJ2-1; clone size: NA; D gene: TRBD2; CDR3 DNA: TGCGCCAGCAGCGTAATGAGGACTAGCGGGATACAGCAGTTCTTC; CDR3 protein: CASSVMRTSGIQQFF
V gene: TRBV6-1; CDR3 length: 13; J gene: TRBJ2-2; clone size: once; D gene: NA; CDR3 DNA: TGTGCCAGCAACAGGCGAGACACCGGGGAGCTGTTTTTT; CDR3 protein: CASNRRDTGELFF
V gene: TRBV6-1; CDR3 length: 12; J gene: TRBJ1-4; clone size: NA; D gene: NA; CDR3 DNA: TGTGCCAGCAGCAGAGGGGATGAAAAACTGTTTTTT; CDR3 protein: CASSRGDEKLFF
V gene: TRBV19; CDR3 length: 14; J gene: TRBJ1-5; clone size: NA; D gene: TRBD1; CDR3 DNA: TGTGCCAGCGGGGACAGGGCCGGCAATCAGCCCCAGCATTTT; CDR3 protein: CASGDRAGNQPQHF
V gene: TRBV18; CDR3 length: 14; J gene: TRBJ2-5; clone size: NA; D gene: TRBD2; CDR3 DNA: TGTGCCAGCTCCCCCACTAGCGACCAAGAGACCCAGTACTTC; CDR3 protein: CASSPTSDQETQYF
V gene: TRBV7-9; CDR3 length: 14; J gene: TRBJ1-4; clone size: NA; D gene: TRBD1; CDR3 DNA: TGTGCCAGCAGCCCCCCAGGGGGGCGGGAAAAACTGTTTTTT; CDR3 protein: CASSPPGGREKLFF
V gene: TRBV2; CDR3 length: 14; J gene: TRBJ2-3; clone size: NA; D gene: NA; CDR3 DNA: TGTGCCAGCGTGGGAGTTATTAGCACAGATACGCAGTATTTT; CDR3 protein: CASVGVISTDTQYF
V gene: TRBV6-1; CDR3 length: 14; J gene: TRBJ2-1; clone size: NA; D gene: TRBD1; CDR3 DNA: TGTGCCAGCCAACAGGGGATAAGTGGGAATGAGCAGTTCTTC; CDR3 protein: CASQQGISGNEQFF
V gene: TRBV7-9; CDR3 length: 16; J gene: TRBJ2-1; clone size: NA; D gene: TRBD2; CDR3 DNA: TGTGCCAGCAGCTTAGGCGGGAGGGTACATTTTAATGAGCAGTTCTTC; CDR3 protein: CASSLGGRVHFNEQFF
V gene: TRBV6-4; CDR3 length: 14; J gene: TRBJ2-7; clone size: NA; D gene: NA; CDR3 DNA: TGTGCCAGCCCAGGGCGGCAGGGAACCTACGAGCAGTACTTC; CDR3 protein: CASPGRQGTYEQYF
V gene: TRBV19; CDR3 length: 12; J gene: TRBJ2-7; clone size: once; D gene: NA; CDR3 DNA: TGTGCCAGTAGTATTAGCGGCTACGAGCAGTACTTC; CDR3 protein: CASSISGYEQYF
V gene: TRBV5-1; CDR3 length: 15; J gene: TRBJ1-1; clone size: NA; D gene: TRBD1; CDR3 DNA: TGCGCCAGCAGCAAAACAGGGGGGGCGCGGACTGAAGCTTTCTTT; CDR3 protein: CASSKTGGARTEAFF